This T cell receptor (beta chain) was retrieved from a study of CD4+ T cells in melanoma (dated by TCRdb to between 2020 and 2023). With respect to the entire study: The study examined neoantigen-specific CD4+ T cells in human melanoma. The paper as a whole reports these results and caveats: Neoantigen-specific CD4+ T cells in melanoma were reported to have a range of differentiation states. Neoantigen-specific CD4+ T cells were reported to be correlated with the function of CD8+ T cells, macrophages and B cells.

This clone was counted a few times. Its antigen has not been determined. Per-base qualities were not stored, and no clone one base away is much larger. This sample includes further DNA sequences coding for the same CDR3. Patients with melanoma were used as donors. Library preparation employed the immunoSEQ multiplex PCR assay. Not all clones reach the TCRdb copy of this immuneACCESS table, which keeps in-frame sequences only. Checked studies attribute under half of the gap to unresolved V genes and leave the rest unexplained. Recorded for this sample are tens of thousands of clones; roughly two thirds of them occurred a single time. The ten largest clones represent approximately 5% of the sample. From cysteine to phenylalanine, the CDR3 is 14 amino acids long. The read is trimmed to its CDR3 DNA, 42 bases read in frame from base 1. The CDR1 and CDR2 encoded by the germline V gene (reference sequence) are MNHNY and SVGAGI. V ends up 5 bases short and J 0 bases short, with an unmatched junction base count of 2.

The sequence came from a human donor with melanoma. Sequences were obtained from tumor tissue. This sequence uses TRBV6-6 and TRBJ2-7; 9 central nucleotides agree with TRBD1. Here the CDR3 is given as CASSPGQGSYEQYF. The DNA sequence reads TGTGCCAGCAGTCCGGGACAGGGCTCCTACGAGCAGTACTTC.